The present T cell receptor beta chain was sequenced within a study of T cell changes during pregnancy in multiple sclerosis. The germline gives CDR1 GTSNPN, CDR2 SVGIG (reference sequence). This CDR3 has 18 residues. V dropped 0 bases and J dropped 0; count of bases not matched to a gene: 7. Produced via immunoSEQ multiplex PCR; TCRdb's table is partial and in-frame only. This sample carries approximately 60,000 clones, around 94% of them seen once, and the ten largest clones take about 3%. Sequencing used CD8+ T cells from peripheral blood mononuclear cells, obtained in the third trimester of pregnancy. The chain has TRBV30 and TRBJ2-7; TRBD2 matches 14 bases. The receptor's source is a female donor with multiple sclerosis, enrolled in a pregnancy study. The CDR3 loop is CAWSVFGTSGSSSYEQYF. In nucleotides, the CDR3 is TGTGCCTGGAGTGTGTTCGGGACTAGCGGGAGCAGCTCCTACGAGCAGTACTTC.